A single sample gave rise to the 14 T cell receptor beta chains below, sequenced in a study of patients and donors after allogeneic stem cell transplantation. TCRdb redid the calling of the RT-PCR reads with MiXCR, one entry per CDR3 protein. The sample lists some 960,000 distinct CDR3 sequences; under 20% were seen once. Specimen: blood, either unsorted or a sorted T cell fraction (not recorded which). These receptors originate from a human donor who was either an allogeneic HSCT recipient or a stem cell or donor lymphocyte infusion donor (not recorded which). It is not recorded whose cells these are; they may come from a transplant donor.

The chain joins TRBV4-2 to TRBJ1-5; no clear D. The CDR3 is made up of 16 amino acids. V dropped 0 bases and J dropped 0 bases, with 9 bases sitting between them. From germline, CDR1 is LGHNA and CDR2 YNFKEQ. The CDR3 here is CASSQDSSSSNQPQHF. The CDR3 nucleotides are TGTGCCAGCAGCCAAGATTCATCCAGTAGCAATCAGCCCCAGCATTTT.

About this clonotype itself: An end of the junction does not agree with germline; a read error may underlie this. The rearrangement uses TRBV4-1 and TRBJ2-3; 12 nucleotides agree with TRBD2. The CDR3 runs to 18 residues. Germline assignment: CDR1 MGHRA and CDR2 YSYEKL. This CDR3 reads CASSPGLAGLPSTDTQNF. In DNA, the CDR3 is TGCGCCAGCAGCCCCGGACTAGCGGGGCTTCCTAGCACAGATACGCAGAATTTT.

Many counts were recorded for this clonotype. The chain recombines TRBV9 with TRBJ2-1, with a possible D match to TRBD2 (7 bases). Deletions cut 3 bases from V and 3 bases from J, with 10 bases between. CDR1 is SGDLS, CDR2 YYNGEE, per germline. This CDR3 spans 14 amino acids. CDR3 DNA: TGTGCCAGCAGCGCGGGGGGACACTACAATGAGCAGTTCTTC. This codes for CASSAGGHYNEQFF. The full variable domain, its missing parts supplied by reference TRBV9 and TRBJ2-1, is DSGVTQTPKHLITATGQRVTLRCSPRSGDLSVYWYQQSLDQGLQFLIQYYNGEERAKGNILERFSAQQFPDLHSELNLSSLELGDSALYFCASSAGGHYNEQFFGPGTRLTVL.

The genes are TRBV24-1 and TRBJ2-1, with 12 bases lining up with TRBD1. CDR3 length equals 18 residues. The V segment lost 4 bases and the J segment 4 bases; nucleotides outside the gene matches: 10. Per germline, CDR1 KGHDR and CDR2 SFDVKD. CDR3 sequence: CATSDGTGGVPIYNEQFF. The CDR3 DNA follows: TGTGCCACCAGTGACGGGACAGGGGGCGTCCCCATTTACAATGAGCAGTTCTTC.

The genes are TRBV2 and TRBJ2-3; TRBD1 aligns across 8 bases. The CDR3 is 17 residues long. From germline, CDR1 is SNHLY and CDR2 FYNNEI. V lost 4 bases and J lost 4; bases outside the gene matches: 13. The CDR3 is CASSVGQGARGSDTQYF. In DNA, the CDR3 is TGTGCCAGCAGTGTGGGTCAGGGGGCCAGAGGGTCAGATACGCAGTATTTT.

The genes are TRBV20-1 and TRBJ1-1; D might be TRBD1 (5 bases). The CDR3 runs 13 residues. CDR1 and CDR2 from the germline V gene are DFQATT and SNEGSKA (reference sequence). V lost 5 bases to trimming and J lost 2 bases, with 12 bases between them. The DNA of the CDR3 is TGCAGTGCTGCCGGGGCGGCTAACACTGAAGCTTTCTTT. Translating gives CSAAGAANTEAFF.

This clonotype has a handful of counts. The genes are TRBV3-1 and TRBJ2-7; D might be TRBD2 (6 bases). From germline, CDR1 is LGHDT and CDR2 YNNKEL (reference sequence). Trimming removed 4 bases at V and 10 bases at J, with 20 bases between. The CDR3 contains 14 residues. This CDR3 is CASSRPAGSGLQYF. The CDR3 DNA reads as TGTGCCAGCAGCCGCCCTGCTGGTAGCGGCCTTCAGTACTTC.

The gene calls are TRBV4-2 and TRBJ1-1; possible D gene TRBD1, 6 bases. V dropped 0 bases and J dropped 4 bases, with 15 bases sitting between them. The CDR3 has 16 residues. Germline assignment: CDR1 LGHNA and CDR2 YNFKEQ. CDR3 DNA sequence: TGTGCCAGCAGCCAAGAGGGCGGGGGCGCGGGCACTGAAGCTTTCTTT. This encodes CASSQEGGGAGTEAFF.

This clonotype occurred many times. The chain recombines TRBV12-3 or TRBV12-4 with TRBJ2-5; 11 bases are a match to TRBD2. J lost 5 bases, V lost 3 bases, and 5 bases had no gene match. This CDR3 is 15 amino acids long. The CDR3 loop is CASSFLAGGGETQYF. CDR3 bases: TGTGCCAGCAGTTTTCTAGCGGGGGGAGGGGAGACCCAGTACTTC.

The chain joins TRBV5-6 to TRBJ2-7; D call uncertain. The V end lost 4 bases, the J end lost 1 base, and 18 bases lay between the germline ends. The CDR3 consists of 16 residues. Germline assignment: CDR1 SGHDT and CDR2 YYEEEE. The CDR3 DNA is TGTGCCAGCAGCAGTGGTACGGTCTCCCCATCCTACGAGCAGTACTTC. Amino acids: CASSSGTVSPSYEQYF.

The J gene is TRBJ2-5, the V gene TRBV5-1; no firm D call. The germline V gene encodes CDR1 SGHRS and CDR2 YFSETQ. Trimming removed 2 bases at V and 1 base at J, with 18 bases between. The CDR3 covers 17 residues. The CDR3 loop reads CASSFVRTTLFQETQYF. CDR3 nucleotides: TGCGCCAGCAGCTTCGTTCGTACCACCCTCTTCCAAGAGACCCAGTACTTC.

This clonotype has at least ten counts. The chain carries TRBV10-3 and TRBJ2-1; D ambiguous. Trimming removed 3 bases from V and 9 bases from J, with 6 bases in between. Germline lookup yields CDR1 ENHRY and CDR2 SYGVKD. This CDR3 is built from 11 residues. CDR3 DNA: TGTGCCATCAGTGAACTTGGTGAGCAGTTCTTC. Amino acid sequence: CAISELGEQFF.

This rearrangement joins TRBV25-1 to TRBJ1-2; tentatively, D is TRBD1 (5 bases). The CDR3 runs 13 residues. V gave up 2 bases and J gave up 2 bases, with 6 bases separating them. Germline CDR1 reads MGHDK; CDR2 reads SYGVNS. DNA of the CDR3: TGTGCCAGCAGTGAAAAGGGGAACTATGGCTACACCTTC. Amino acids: CASSEKGNYGYTF.

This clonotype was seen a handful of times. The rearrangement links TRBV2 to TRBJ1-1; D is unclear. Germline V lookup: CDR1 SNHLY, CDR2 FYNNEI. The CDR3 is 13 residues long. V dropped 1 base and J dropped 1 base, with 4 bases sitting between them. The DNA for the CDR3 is TGTGCCAGCAGTGAAGAGCCGAACACTGAAGCTTTCTTT. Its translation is CASSEEPNTEAFF.